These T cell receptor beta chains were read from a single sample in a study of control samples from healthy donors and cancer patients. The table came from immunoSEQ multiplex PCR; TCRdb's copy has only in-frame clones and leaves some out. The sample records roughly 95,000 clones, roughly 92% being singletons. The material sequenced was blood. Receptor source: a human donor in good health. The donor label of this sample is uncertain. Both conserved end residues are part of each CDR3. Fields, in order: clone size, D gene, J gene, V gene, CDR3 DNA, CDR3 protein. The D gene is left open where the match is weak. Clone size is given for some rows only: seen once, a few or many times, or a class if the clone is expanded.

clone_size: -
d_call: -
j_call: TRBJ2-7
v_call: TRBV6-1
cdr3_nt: TGTGCCAGCAGTGAAGGATATAGCGAGCAGTACTTC
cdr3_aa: CASSEGYSEQYF

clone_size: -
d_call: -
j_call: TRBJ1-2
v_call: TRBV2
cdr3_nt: TGTGCCAGCACGGGACGAAAGGATTATGGCTACACCTTC
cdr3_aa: CASTGRKDYGYTF

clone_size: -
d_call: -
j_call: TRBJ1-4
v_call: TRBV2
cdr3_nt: TGTGCCAGCCTGGGGGCCCCTAATGAAAAACTGTTTTTT
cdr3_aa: CASLGAPNEKLFF

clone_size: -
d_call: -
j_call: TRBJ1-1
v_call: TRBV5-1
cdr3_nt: TGCGCCAGCAGTCCTCGCGGTGGCGGAGTGAACACTGAAGCTTTCTTT
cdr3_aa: CASSPRGGGVNTEAFF

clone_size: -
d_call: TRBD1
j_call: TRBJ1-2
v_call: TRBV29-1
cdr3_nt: TGCAGCGTTGAAGCTGCAGGGGGAAGGGGCTACACCTTC
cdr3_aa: CSVEAAGGRGYTF

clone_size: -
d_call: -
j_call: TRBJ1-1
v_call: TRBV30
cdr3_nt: TGTGCCTGGAGTTGGTCCCTGAACACTGAAGCTTTCTTT
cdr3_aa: CAWSWSLNTEAFF

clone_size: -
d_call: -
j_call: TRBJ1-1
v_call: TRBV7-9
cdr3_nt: TGTGCCAGCAGCACCCTGAGACAGATTGAAGCTTTCTTT
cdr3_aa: CASSTLRQIEAFF

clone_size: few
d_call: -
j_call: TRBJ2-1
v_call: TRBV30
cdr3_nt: TGTGCCTGGAACCCTAGGGGGGGCAATGAGCAGTTCTTC
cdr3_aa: CAWNPRGGNEQFF

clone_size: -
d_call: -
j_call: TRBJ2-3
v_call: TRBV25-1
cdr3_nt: TGTGCCAGCAGTGAATTTGCAGGGGATACGCAGTATTTT
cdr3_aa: CASSEFAGDTQYF

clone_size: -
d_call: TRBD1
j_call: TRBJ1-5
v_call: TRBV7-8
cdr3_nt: TGTGCCAGCAGCTTAGGGACAGGGAGGGATTGGCAGCCCCAGCATTTT
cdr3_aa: CASSLGTGRDWQPQHF

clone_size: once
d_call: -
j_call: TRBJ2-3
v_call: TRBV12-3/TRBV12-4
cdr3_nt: TGTGCCAGCAGCCGGGGTCGTACGCAGTATTTT
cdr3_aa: CASSRGRTQYF

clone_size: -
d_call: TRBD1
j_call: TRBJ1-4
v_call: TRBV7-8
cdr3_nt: TGTGCCAGCAGCCAAGAAGGGACAGGGGATGAAAAACTGTTTTTT
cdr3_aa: CASSQEGTGDEKLFF

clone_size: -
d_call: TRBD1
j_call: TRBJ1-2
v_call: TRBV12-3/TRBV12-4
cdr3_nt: TGTGCCAGCATTCGAACAGGGGAAGGAGGCTACACCTTC
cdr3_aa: CASIRTGEGGYTF

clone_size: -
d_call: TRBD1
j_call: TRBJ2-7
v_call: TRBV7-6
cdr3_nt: TGTGCCAGCAGCTTGCTCCTGGGACAGGGGCCCCAAGAGCAGTACTTC
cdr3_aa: CASSLLLGQGPQEQYF

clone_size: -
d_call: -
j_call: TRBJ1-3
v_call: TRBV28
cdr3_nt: TGTGCCAGCAGCTCAACCAGGGTCTCTGGAAACACCATATATTTT
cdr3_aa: CASSSTRVSGNTIYF

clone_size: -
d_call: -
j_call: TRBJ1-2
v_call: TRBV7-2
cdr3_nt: TGTGCCAGCAGCTTAGATCCAGCTAGCTATGGCTACACCTTC
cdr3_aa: CASSLDPASYGYTF

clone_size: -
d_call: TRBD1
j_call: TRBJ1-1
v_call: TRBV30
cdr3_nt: TGTGCCTGGGCTGGACAGGCTAACACTGAAGCTTTCTTT
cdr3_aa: CAWAGQANTEAFF

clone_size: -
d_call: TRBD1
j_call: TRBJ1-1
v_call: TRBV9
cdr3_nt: TGTGCCAGCAGCGTAGGGGGACAGGGTGAAGCTTTCTTT
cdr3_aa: CASSVGGQGEAFF

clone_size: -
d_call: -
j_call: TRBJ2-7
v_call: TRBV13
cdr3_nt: TGTGCCAGCAGCTTACGGGGGGCGGGCAGCGAGCAGTACTTC
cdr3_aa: CASSLRGAGSEQYF

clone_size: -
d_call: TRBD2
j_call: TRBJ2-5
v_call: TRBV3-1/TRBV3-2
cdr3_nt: TGTGCCAGCAGCCTGGGACTAGCGGGGGACCTGTACCAAGAGACCCAGTACTTC
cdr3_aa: CASSLGLAGDLYQETQYF

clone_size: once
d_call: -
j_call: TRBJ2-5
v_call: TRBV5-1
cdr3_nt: TGCGCCAGCAGACGGGCCCAGGAGGAGACCCAGTACTTC
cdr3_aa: CASRRAQEETQYF